Included here is one T cell receptor beta chain sequence, with context. The antigen it binds to is not known. No base qualities exist here, and no much larger clone lies one base off it. Trimming leaves V shorter by 0 bases and J shorter by 2 bases, with the junction holding 6 bases beyond the gene matches. CDR1 and CDR2 are drawn from the germline V gene: MNHEY, SVGAGI. Including the terminal cysteine and phenylalanine, the CDR3 comprises 18 residues. CDR3 DNA only is kept here, 54 bases in frame from base 1. The entry originates in a study of blood T cells in healthy people across ages (dated by TCRdb to 2013 to 2016). For the wider study: In model experiments, template switching captured roughly one uniquely barcoded TCR beta cDNA molecule for every two T cells. Using deep sequencing normalized with unique cDNA molecular identifiers, the study measured how TCR beta repertoire diversity changes with age. The donors were divided into four age groups: young (average around 15 years), middle-aged (over 35), aged (approximately 62) and long-lived (roughly 82). To avoid experimental bias, donors of different ages were spread randomly across the sequencing lanes. The study analyzed two additional independent replicas of 1 million unique cDNA reads from the same blood draw for two donors, one aged 18 to 29 and one aged 80 or older.

The receptor library was made with 5' RACE. Sequencing instrument: Illumina HiSeq 2500. The second PCR ran for about 7 to 11 cycles and used a J-beta primer mix along with a sample-barcoded 5' primer. A template-switch 5' adaptor carrying 12 random nucleotides introduced a unique molecular identifier onto each TCR beta cDNA molecule. Each sample yielded at least 2.5 million CDR3-containing paired-end reads. First-strand cDNA was synthesized from all RNA with the Mint cDNA synthesis kit, primed by a TRBC-specific oligonucleotide. Following uracil-DNA glycosylase treatment, all cDNA underwent a first 18-cycle PCR with the universal primers M1SS and BC2_uni_R. The paper's data handling went like this. For normalization, 1 million high-quality reads were randomly selected from each sample, with every read carrying a distinct molecular identifier. Reads sharing molecular identifiers were discarded rather than binned into consensus sequences. MiTCR, run with a Q25 quality threshold and the strictest error-elimination algorithm, handled CDR3 identification, clonotype clustering and error correction. A nonparametric unseen species model using Euler transformation provided a lower-bound estimate of total TCR beta diversity. TCRdb cleaned the public reads at Q25 with fastp, built clones with MiXCR and kept in-frame beta chains. CDR3 protein duplicates are merged, each entry listing the most common genes and DNA. The V and J calls, along with clone size, are taken from TCRdb and not from the paper's own processing. The sample yields about 1.8 million distinct CDR3 sequences; approximately 50% were counted once. Together, the top ten hold approximately 2.1% of the sample.

The donors were a few dozen Caucasian individuals from Russia, aged roughly 6 to 90 years, who were systemically healthy. Each donor gave about 10 milliliters of peripheral blood, drawn into EDTA-treated Vacutainer tubes. PBMCs were isolated by Ficoll-Paque density-gradient centrifugation, with at least 6 million obtained per sample. Total RNA was extracted from PBMCs with Trizol reagent, with at least 6 micrograms obtained per sample. For every donor, flow cytometry on a PBMC aliquot measured the percentage of naive CD45RAhigh/CD27high T cells. What the work shows at the level of the full study, not this receptor alone: A strong correlation was found between observed TCR beta diversity and the percentage of naive T cells measured by flow cytometry. Total diversity estimates from one million sequenced T cells were considered lower bounds and underestimates. Compared with the aged group, the long-lived group had more naive CD4+ T cells, fewer expanded clones and increased TCR diversity, a pattern suggesting age selection. As age increased, observed TCR beta diversity per million T cells dropped in a roughly linear way, and a significant reduction was already evident by age 40. Conclusive comparison of naive and antigen-experienced compartments was prevented by the profiling of bulk unsorted PBMCs. Donor CMV infection status was unknown, potentially confounding age-related changes in expanded clonotypes.

The source material was blood. This receptor chain uses TRBV6-5 and TRBJ2-3; TRBD2 aligns with 12 central bases. The receptor's source is a woman aged 40 to 50 in good health. The CDR3 sequence is CASSYSAPSGGATDTQYF. The nucleotides are TGTGCCAGCAGTTACTCGGCCCCTAGCGGGGGGGCCACAGATACGCAGTATTTT.